This T cell receptor (beta chain) was identified in a study of T cells in Graves' hyperthyroidism and ophthalmopathy. V dropped 6 bases and J dropped 4; count of bases not matched to a gene: 10. This CDR3 is built from 16 residues. This clonotype has a count of ten or more. What it binds is not known. Study findings and constraints: Most thyroid clonotypes that were expanded above 0.001 also turned up in blood.

When ophthalmopathy did not progress within 18 months, Graves' hyperthyroidism was considered stable. Uncontrolled infections, other autoimmune diseases, pregnancy or lactation led to exclusion of patients. Template material for amplifying TCR beta CDR3 regions consisted of RNA transcripts. A set of HTBI primers served as the primers for a first-round RT-PCR of the TCR CDR3. TCRdb passed the multiplex PCR reads through MiXCR, listing each CDR3 protein once. Of about 500,000 distinct CDR3 sequences listed, 13% to 15% are singletons. This rearrangement joins TRBV12-3 or TRBV12-4 to TRBJ2-2; 8 nucleotides align to TRBD2. Specimen: blood. This receptor was identified in a woman younger than 35 with Graves' hyperthyroidism. This CDR3 reads CASRTGLVDPTGELFF. CDR3 DNA: TGTGCCAGCAGGACGGGACTAGTGGACCCCACCGGGGAGCTGTTTTTT.